These 29 T cell receptor beta chains came from one sample sequenced in a study of T cells of healthy individuals. TCRdb passed the 5' RACE reads through MiXCR, listing each CDR3 protein once. The sample has around 98,000 distinct CDR3 sequences, around 17% seen once. The receptor source for this set is a human donor in good health.

V and J are TRBV7-2 and TRBJ2-1, with D unresolved. There are 14 residues in the CDR3. V was cut by 1 base and J by 3 bases, with 7 bases left in between. CDR1 SGHTA and CDR2 FQGNSA come from the germline V gene. CDR3 in DNA: TGTGCCAGCAGCTTAGAGGACGGCTACAATGAGCAGTTCTTC. Protein: CASSLEDGYNEQFF.

The CDR3 loop reads CASSIDRGGQGGSYNEQFF. The CDR3 DNA reads TGTGCCAGTAGTATAGATAGGGGCGGCCAGGGGGGATCCTACAATGAGCAGTTCTTC. J is TRBJ2-1 and V is TRBV19; possible D gene TRBD1, 7 bases. Trimming pared 0 bases from V and 1 base from J, leaving 19 bases between. This CDR3 spans 19 amino acids. Germline CDR1 is LNHDA and CDR2 is SQIVND (reference sequence).

This chain uses TRBV27 with TRBJ2-3; tentatively, D is TRBD2 (6 bases). Germline-derived CDR1 and CDR2 are MNHEY and SMNVEV (reference sequence). CDR3 size: 18 residues. Trimming took off 0 bases at V and 0 bases at J, with 16 bases between the two ends. The chain's CDR3 is CASSLSIRGGTSTDTQYF. CDR3 bases: TGTGCCAGCAGTTTATCGATAAGGGGCGGGACTAGCACAGATACGCAGTATTTT.

Only a few counts were recorded for this clonotype. The chain joins TRBV9 to TRBJ2-3, with TRBD2 identical over 8 bases. The V gene's germline CDR1 is SGDLS and CDR2 YYNGEE. This CDR3 comprises 15 residues. Trimming removed 1 base from V and 2 bases from J; junction bases left unmatched: 3. CDR3 bases: TGTGCCAGCAGCGTATCGGGGGGGGTCACAGATACGCAGTATTTT. Its protein is CASSVSGGVTDTQYF.

The table lists this clonotype with many counts. DNA for the CDR3: TGTGCCAGCAGCTTTAACAGGGGAGGGGAGGCTTTCTTT. This gives the protein CASSFNRGGEAFF. The chain combines TRBV11-3 with TRBJ1-1; TRBD1 matches 7 bases. This CDR3 comprises 13 residues. Germline-derived CDR1 and CDR2 are SGHNT and YENEEA. The V gene end was trimmed by 3 bases and the J gene end by 11 bases; junction bases not matched to a gene: 9.

This clonotype was seen many times. The V call is TRBV28, the J call TRBJ2-1, with no clear D. The CDR3 totals 15 residues. Germline V gene data show CDR1 as MDHEN and CDR2 as SYDVKM. V was pared by 5 bases and J by 0 bases, with 11 bases between. CDR3 sequence: CASSPPRSSYNEQFF. The CDR3 DNA is TGTGCCAGCAGTCCACCGCGGAGCTCCTACAATGAGCAGTTCTTC.

This clonotype turned up a few times. The chain couples TRBV3-1 to TRBJ1-1; 9 bases fit TRBD1. The germline CDR1 and CDR2 sequences are LGHDT and YNNKEL (reference sequence). The CDR3 loop spans 19 amino acids. V shed 0 bases, J shed 0 bases, and the junction held 11 bases outside the gene matches. CDR3 bases: TGTGCCAGCAGCCAAGAGGGAGGGACAGGGCGAGCAATGAACACTGAAGCTTTCTTT. Residues: CASSQEGGTGRAMNTEAFF.

There are a few counts of this clonotype. The chain uses TRBV24-1 and TRBJ2-1; 8 bases fit TRBD2. CDR1 and CDR2 from the germline V gene are KGHDR and SFDVKD. J lost 9 bases, V lost 5 bases, and 8 bases had no gene match. The CDR3 spans 14 residues. CDR3 residues: CATSVSGSSSEQFF. CDR3 coding DNA: TGTGCCACCAGTGTAAGCGGGAGTTCGTCTGAGCAGTTCTTC.

This clonotype was observed a few times. This sequence joins TRBV29-1 and TRBJ1-1, with D possibly being TRBD1 (6 bases). This CDR3 spans 13 amino acids. Deletions cut 8 bases from V and 3 bases from J, with 16 bases between. Germline assignment: CDR1 SQVTM and CDR2 ANQGSEA. This chain's CDR3 is CSLPGGLDTEAFF. For the CDR3, the DNA is TGCAGCCTGCCTGGGGGGCTGGACACTGAAGCTTTCTTT.

This clonotype was counted only a few times. This sequence joins TRBV6-2 or TRBV6-3 and TRBJ1-1; 10 bases fit TRBD1. CDR3 length: 16 amino acids. Per germline, CDR1 MNHEY and CDR2 SVGEGT. V dropped 6 bases and J dropped 3; count of bases not matched to a gene: 10. CDR3 region: CASRTGGLVGDTEAFF. CDR3 nucleotides: TGTGCCAGCAGGACAGGGGGCTTGGTTGGTGACACTGAAGCTTTCTTT.

CDR3 in DNA: TGCGCCAGCAGCCAAGGGGGCGGGCACAATCAGCCCCAGCATTTT. This sequence encodes CASSQGGGHNQPQHF. The J gene is TRBJ1-5, the V gene TRBV4-1; D possibly corresponds to TRBD1 (5 bases). V lost 1 base, J lost 3 bases, and 10 bases lay in between. Germline V lookup: CDR1 MGHRA, CDR2 YSYEKL. The CDR3 is 15 residues long.

The chain carries TRBV10-3 and TRBJ2-1, with 7 bases lining up with TRBD1. The CDR3 has 14 residues. The J segment lost 2 bases and the V segment lost 7 bases, leaving 5 bases of the junction unmatched. The germline CDR1 and CDR2 sequences are ENHRY and SYGVKD. The CDR3 coding sequence is TGTGCCATCACCGAGGGGACAGCCTACAATGAGCAGTTCTTC. It encodes CAITEGTAYNEQFF.

This clonotype was seen a few times. This rearrangement joins TRBV7-2 to TRBJ2-7; D perhaps matches TRBD2 (6 bases). Germline assignment: CDR1 SGHTA and CDR2 FQGNSA. This CDR3 has 11 residues. Trimming removed 8 bases at V and 5 bases at J, with 10 bases between. The CDR3 loop reads CASGRRDEQYF. The CDR3 region has the DNA TGTGCCAGCGGGAGGAGGGACGAGCAGTACTTC.

This clonotype was counted only a few times. The chain couples TRBV4-1 to TRBJ2-2; D remains unclear. This CDR3 region has 13 residues. Germline CDR1 MGHRA, CDR2 YSYEKL. V lost 3 bases to trimming and J lost 7 bases, with 9 bases between them. The CDR3 DNA reads TGCGCCAGCAGCCAGTTAGACGTCGGGGAGCTGTTTTTT. Amino acids: CASSQLDVGELFF.

The CDR3 sequence: CASSLGLNIQYF. The CDR3 bases are TGTGCCAGCAGTTTAGGACTGAACATTCAGTACTTC. The V call is TRBV28, the J call TRBJ2-4; D possibly corresponds to TRBD2 (5 bases). The CDR3 is 12 amino acids. The germline V and J ends were trimmed by 2 bases and 7 bases, with 6 bases remaining between them. CDR1 and CDR2 (germline): MDHEN, SYDVKM. Based on the CDR3 plus reference TRBV28 and TRBJ2-4, the full variable domain is DVKVTQSSRYLVKRTGEKVFLECVQDMDHENMFWYRQDPGLGLRLIYFSYDVKMKEKGDIPEGYSVSREKKERFSLILESASTNQTSMYLCASSLGLNIQYFGAGTRLSVL.

This clonotype has just a few counts. V gene TRBV7-9 combines with J gene TRBJ2-2; D is perhaps TRBD1 (5 bases). This CDR3 has 15 residues. The germline CDR1 and CDR2 sequences are SEHNR and FQNEAQ (reference sequence). The V and J ends lost 6 bases and 3 bases respectively, with 14 bases between them. This chain's CDR3 is CASSYSDRDTGELFF. The CDR3 coding sequence is TGTGCCAGCAGTTACTCCGACAGAGACACCGGGGAGCTGTTTTTT.

The chain joins TRBV20-1 to TRBJ2-7, with a weak D call TRBD2 (5 bases). This CDR3 region has 13 residues. V was trimmed by 4 bases and J by 2 bases, leaving 12 bases between them. CDR1 and CDR2 (germline): DFQATT, SNEGSKA (reference sequence). As DNA, the CDR3 is TGCAGTGCTAAGGAGGAACCAGCCTACGAGCAGTACTTC. This translates into CSAKEEPAYEQYF.

This clonotype was recorded at least ten times. The gene calls are TRBV4-3 and TRBJ2-1; a possible D gene is TRBD2 (6 bases). Germline V lookup: CDR1 LGHNA, CDR2 YSLEER. V was cut by 0 bases and J by 9 bases, with 12 bases left in between. The CDR3 loop spans 14 amino acids. CDR3 region: CASSQEPSSVEQFF. The CDR3 bases are TGCGCCAGCAGCCAAGAACCTTCTAGCGTTGAGCAGTTCTTC.

This sequence joins TRBV25-1 and TRBJ1-4, with D possibly TRBD1 on 5 matching bases. The CDR3 covers 14 residues. V was cut by 3 bases and J by 8 bases, with 13 bases left in between. Germline V gene data show CDR1 as MGHDK and CDR2 as SYGVNS. The DNA of the CDR3 is TGTGCCAGCAGTGATTACGGGGCACCCGAAAAACTGTTTTTT. It translates to CASSDYGAPEKLFF.

This clonotype was picked up many times. This rearrangement joins TRBV6-2 or TRBV6-3 to TRBJ1-5; tentatively, D is TRBD1 (6 bases). Trimming took off 0 bases at V and 2 bases at J, with 11 bases between the two ends. The CDR3 runs to 16 residues. Germline values: CDR1 MNHEY, CDR2 SVGEGT. CDR3 in amino acids: CASSYSGAGGNQPQHF. In DNA form, the CDR3 reads TGTGCCAGCAGTTACTCAGGGGCAGGGGGCAATCAGCCCCAGCATTTT.

This clonotype came up a few times. The genes are TRBV7-2 and TRBJ2-4; 8 bases map to TRBD2. Trimming removed 4 bases from V and 6 bases from J; junction bases left unmatched: 11. Germline V gene sequence: CDR1 SGHTA, CDR2 FQGNSA. CDR3 size: 16 residues. CDR3 nucleotide sequence: TGTGCCAGCAGCTGGCGACCGGGACTAGAAATAAACATTCAGTACTTC. Translated, it gives CASSWRPGLEINIQYF.

The chain links TRBV2 to TRBJ2-3, with 11 bases aligning to TRBD2. Trimming removed 6 bases from V and 6 bases from J; junction bases left unmatched: 8. Looked up from germline, CDR1 is SNHLY and CDR2 is FYNNEI. This CDR3 has 15 amino acids. The CDR3 sequence is CASRAGTSGGDTQYF. In DNA form, the CDR3 reads TGTGCCAGCAGAGCCGGGACTAGCGGTGGGGATACGCAGTATTTT.

The chain links TRBV20-1 to TRBJ2-5; D possibly corresponds to TRBD2 (6 bases). Germline-derived CDR1 and CDR2 are DFQATT and SNEGSKA (reference sequence). The CDR3 extends over 15 amino acids. V lost 3 bases, J lost 9 bases, and 23 bases lay in between. The CDR3 protein is CSARGSGAGRAAQYF. The CDR3 nucleotides are TGCAGTGCTAGGGGTAGCGGAGCCGGTCGGGCGGCCCAGTACTTC.

The chain joins TRBV3-1 to TRBJ2-6; maybe TRBD2 (6 bases). V shed 4 bases and J shed 1 base, with 14 bases lying between them. CDR1 LGHDT and CDR2 YNNKEL come from the germline V gene (reference sequence). The CDR3 is 17 residues long. The CDR3 DNA sequence: TGTGCCAGCAGCCGATTCGGTCGGGGGTCTGGGGCCAACGTCCTGACTTTC. This translates into CASSRFGRGSGANVLTF.

The rearrangement uses TRBV6-2 or TRBV6-3 and TRBJ1-5; unclear D gene. The CDR3 has 14 residues. Trimming shortened V by 6 bases and J by 6 bases, and 15 bases separated the two germline ends. Germline CDR1 is MNHEY and CDR2 is SVGEGT. DNA of the CDR3: TGTGCCAGCAGAAATTACTTGATTAGTCAGCCCCAGCATTTT. This gives the protein CASRNYLISQPQHF.

The genes are TRBV29-1 and TRBJ2-3; TRBD2 matches at 8 bases. This CDR3 is 13 amino acids long. The V gene end was trimmed by 5 bases and the J gene end by 1 base; junction bases not matched to a gene: 2. Germline V gene sequence: CDR1 SQVTM, CDR2 ANQGSEA. The CDR3 here is CSVPGGGTDTQYF. For the CDR3, the DNA is TGCAGCGTTCCGGGGGGGGGCACAGATACGCAGTATTTT.

The chain joins TRBV7-2 to TRBJ2-3; possibly TRBD2 for D (5 bases). Deletions cut 5 bases from V and 4 bases from J, with 10 bases between. The length of the CDR3 is 13 residues. The germline V gene has CDR1 SGHTA and CDR2 FQGNSA. This chain's CDR3 is CASSQLVSDTQYF. In nucleotides, the CDR3 is TGTGCCAGCAGCCAACTAGTCTCAGATACGCAGTATTTT. Full variable domain (remainder filled in from reference TRBV7-2 and TRBJ2-3): GAGVSQSPSNKVTEKGKDVELRCDPISGHTALYWYRQSLGQGLEFLIYFQGNSAPDKSGLPSDRFSAERTGGSVSTLTIQRTQQEDSAVYLCASSQLVSDTQYFGPGTRLTVL.

The chain joins TRBV6-2 or TRBV6-3 to TRBJ1-4; the D is unclear. The CDR3 runs 12 residues. The ends were cut back, 6 bases at V and 5 bases at J, with 7 bases in the middle. Germline-derived CDR1 and CDR2 are MNHEY and SVGEGT. DNA for the CDR3: TGTGCCAGCAGGCAAAGAAATGAAAAACTGTTTTTT. As protein: CASRQRNEKLFF.

In the case of this clonotype: Given a much more abundant clone one base away, this may be a read error. The chain recombines TRBV20-1 with TRBJ1-2; 7 bases are shared with TRBD1. CDR3 length equals 12 residues. CDR1 and CDR2 from the germline V gene are DFQATT and SNEGSKA (reference sequence). This CDR3 reads CSAGEKDRAGNF. DNA of the CDR3: TGCAGTGCTGGGGAAAAAGACAGGGCTGGAAACTTC.